This entry lists 20 T cell receptor beta chains sequenced from one sample in a study of tumor-infiltrating lymphocytes in primary liver carcinoma. A constant-region primer served to make TCR beta cDNA from about 0.5 ug total RNA. Generation of the TCR beta libraries relied on three nested multiplex PCR rounds using slightly modified ARM-PCR. The first two PCR rounds used TRBV1-TRBV30 primers with a Cbeta primer, 10 cycles each. MiXCR, run by TCRdb on the multiplex PCR reads, gives a single entry per CDR3 protein. This table has 70,000 to 95,000 distinct CDR3 sequences, approximately 74% appearing once. Co-extraction yielded RNA and DNA from around 20-30 mg of unsorted bulk tissue. Input material: liver tumor tissue from sampling region 4. The subset is: tumor region T4, right-lateral pole. These receptors were obtained from a man aged 35 to 55 with primary liver carcinoma and hepatitis B virus infection.

A few counts support this clonotype. The chain joins TRBV28 to TRBJ1-5; 10 nucleotides align to TRBD1. Germline V gene data show CDR1 as MDHEN and CDR2 as SYDVKM. The CDR3 runs 18 residues. V shed 5 bases, J shed 2 bases, and the junction held 12 bases outside the gene matches. The CDR3 bases are TGTGCCAGCAGTCTGACAGGGGGCGAACGGTTGGGCAATCAGCCCCAGCATTTT. Protein: CASSLTGGERLGNQPQHF.

As regards this clonotype: At one of its ends the junction is not consistent with the germline gene, which may arise from a read error. V usage is TRBV11-2 and J usage is TRBJ2-7, with 8 bases identical to TRBD2. This CDR3 is 16 amino acids long. Germline V lookup: CDR1 SGHAT, CDR2 FQNNGV. CDR3 region: CANSLDWISGIYEQYF. CDR3 DNA: TGTGCCAACAGCTTGGACTGGATTAGCGGGATCTACGAGCAGTACTTC.

This clonotype appeared many times. The CDR3 DNA is TGTGCCAGCAGGACAACAGATACGCAGTATTTT. It translates to CASRTTDTQYF. The chain couples TRBV12-3 or TRBV12-4 to TRBJ2-3, with D uncertain. The CDR3 length is 11 residues. V shed 6 bases and J shed 3 bases, with 4 bases lying between them.

The chain has TRBV5-6 and TRBJ2-3; 7 nucleotides agree with TRBD2. CDR3 length: 16 amino acids. The germline gives CDR1 SGHDT, CDR2 YYEEEE. The ends lost 0 bases at V and 3 bases at J; junction bases unmatched: 7. CDR3 sequence: CASSLVAGVPTDTQYF. The CDR3 coding sequence is TGTGCCAGCAGCTTGGTGGCGGGGGTCCCTACAGATACGCAGTATTTT.

The chain is built from TRBV6-5 and TRBJ2-7, with D possibly being TRBD1 (6 bases). The CDR3 sequence is 17 residues long. Germline CDR1 and CDR2: MNHEY and SVGAGI. The ends were cut back, 6 bases at V and 5 bases at J, with 26 bases in the middle. As DNA, the CDR3 is TGTGCCAGCAGCTGCAGGGACATCTGTAGGCGAGGGAACGAGCAGTACTTC. It is translated as CASSCRDICRRGNEQYF.

The DNA of the CDR3 is TGTGCCAACAGCGCCCGGGTTCCTAATGAAAAACTGTTTTTT. This gives the protein CANSARVPNEKLFF. The rearrangement uses TRBV2 and TRBJ1-4; D uncertain. The CDR3 loop spans 14 amino acids. The germline CDR1 and CDR2 sequences are SNHLY and FYNNEI. Trimming took 10 bases from V and 3 from J, leaving 15 bases between them.

CDR3 sequence (DNA): TGTGCCAGTAGTATAGACGTGGGTAACGGGTACAATGAGCAGTTCTTC. Amino acids: CASSIDVGNGYNEQFF. The chain couples TRBV19 to TRBJ2-1; D is undetermined. V lost 0 bases, J lost 4 bases, and 13 bases lay in between. The CDR3 has 16 amino acids. The germline gives CDR1 LNHDA, CDR2 SQIVND (reference sequence).

The CDR3 nucleotides read TGTATCTGCAGCGTCTATGGGGCCCAAGAGACCCAGTACTTC. Translating it yields CICSVYGAQETQYF. This chain uses TRBV11-1 with TRBJ2-5; weak D call: TRBD1 (5 bases). This CDR3 is built from 14 residues. CDR1 SGHAT and CDR2 FQDESV come from the germline V gene (reference sequence).

About this clonotype: This may stem from a read error, because a much larger clone lies one nucleotide away. J is TRBJ2-7 and V is TRBV7-8, with TRBD2 identical over 7 bases. In germline, CDR1 is SGHVS, CDR2 FQNEAQ. V shed 6 bases and J 2 bases; nucleotides not matched to a gene: 7. The CDR3 contains 14 residues. As DNA, the CDR3 is TGTGCCAGCAGTCCCCTAGCGGAACCCTACGAGCAGTACTTC. Its protein is CASSPLAEPYEQYF.

There are a few counts of this clonotype. The germline gene is not matched at one end of the junction; a read error may be the cause. This rearrangement joins TRBV6-6 to TRBJ2-2; D remains ambiguous. Germline CDR1 MNHNY, CDR2 SVGAGI (reference sequence). CDR3 length equals 13 residues. CDR3 in amino acids: CTGAASNTGELFF. The DNA for the CDR3 is TGTACCGGTGCAGCTTCGAATACCGGGGAGCTGTTTTTT.

With regard to this clonotype: Likely a read error: the CDR3 ends without its conserved phenylalanine or tryptophan. The rearrangement uses TRBV6-1 and TRBJ1-2; 8 bases fit TRBD1. V trimming: 7 bases; J trimming: 6 bases; junction bases outside the gene matches: 10. The germline gives CDR1 MNHNS, CDR2 SASEGT. The CDR3 runs 14 residues. Here the CDR3 reads CASTRTGKVDGYTY. DNA for the CDR3: TGTGCCAGCACCCGGACAGGGAAGGTTGATGGCTACACCTAC.

Many counts were recorded for this clonotype. The chain combines TRBV10-3 with TRBJ2-5, with a tentative D call TRBD2 (5 bases). This CDR3 has 11 residues. Trimming shortened V by 6 bases and J by 4 bases, and 6 bases separated the two germline ends. CDR1 is ENHRY, CDR2 SYGVKD, per germline. The CDR3 bases are TGTGCCATCAGGGAGGCAGAGACCCAGTACTTC. Translated: CAIREAETQYF.

On this clonotype: Mismatch with germline at one junction end may stem from a read error. The chain couples TRBV6-5 to TRBJ2-1; D is unresolved. Germline lookup yields CDR1 MNHEY and CDR2 SVGAGI. The CDR3 covers 12 residues. The DNA of the CDR3 is TGTGCCAGCAATTACTCGAGCCATGAGCAATTCTTC. Translation gives CASNYSSHEQFF.

Points on this clonotype: A much larger clone is a single base away; this may be a read error. The chain has TRBV7-9 and TRBJ1-1; D call uncertain. Germline lookup yields CDR1 SEHNR and CDR2 FQNEAQ (reference sequence). There are 13 residues in the CDR3. V was trimmed by 3 bases and J by 2 bases, leaving 7 bases between them. The CDR3 reads CASSFEDNTEAFF. CDR3 sequence (DNA): TGTGCCAGCAGCTTTGAAGATAACACTGAAGCTTTCTTT.

On this clonotype itself: One junction end disagrees with the germline gene, perhaps due to a read error. V usage is TRBV30 and J usage is TRBJ2-2; D tentatively fits TRBD1 or TRBD2 (5 bases each). Germline CDR1 GTSNPN, CDR2 SVGIG (reference sequence). This CDR3 region has 14 residues. Written as DNA, the CDR3 is TGTGCCTGTCTGGGACCCAGCAGCGCCGGCGAGCTGTCTTTT. It yields the protein CACLGPSSAGELSF.

In regard to this clonotype: A much larger clone differs by one base, so this may be a read error. This rearrangement joins TRBV2 to TRBJ2-4, with no clear D. The CDR3 sequence is 17 residues long. CDR1 is SNHLY, CDR2 FYNNEI, per germline. The V gene lost 0 bases and the J gene lost 0 bases, with 12 bases spanning the gap. The CDR3 DNA follows: TGTGCCAGCAGTGAAGCGCTTTGTGTTCTAGCCAAAAACATTCAGTACTTC. Translating gives CASSEALCVLAKNIQYF.

This clonotype has just a few counts. A much larger clone differs by one base, so this may be a read error. This chain links TRBV6-5 with TRBJ2-3, with TRBD2 matching over 13 bases. CDR3 length equals 20 residues. From germline, CDR1 is MNHEY and CDR2 SVGAGI. CDR3 residues: CVSSPWTSGRGGRTTDTQYF. The CDR3 coding sequence is TGTGTCAGCAGTCCCTGGACTAGCGGGAGAGGGGGTAGGACCACGGATACGCAGTATTTT.

About this clonotype itself: In this CDR3 the conserved last residue, phenylalanine or tryptophan, is missing, so a read error is likely. The genes are TRBV6-5 and TRBJ2-3, with 16 positions matching TRBD2. The germline V gene encodes CDR1 MNHEY and CDR2 SVGAGI. The CDR3 spans 17 residues. The chain's CDR3 is CASSPGTSGRGPDTQYL. CDR3 DNA sequence: TGTGCTAGCAGCCCCGGGACTAGCGGGAGGGGGCCAGATACGCAGTATTTA.

This clonotype was detected a few times. The J gene is TRBJ1-6, the V gene TRBV18; D remains ambiguous. The V end was cut by 6 bases, the J end by 14 bases, with 14 bases between. The CDR3 has 12 amino acids. Per germline, CDR1 KGHSH and CDR2 LQKENI. The CDR3 spells CASSSGGPALHF. The CDR3 region has the DNA TGTGCCAGCTCCTCCGGTGGCCCGGCCCTCCACTTT.

Points on this clonotype: Possible read error: a much larger clone is one base away. The V call is TRBV28, the J call TRBJ1-1; D not resolved. The V end was cut by 8 bases, the J end by 1 base, with 11 bases between. Germline CDR1 and CDR2: MDHEN and SYDVKM. The CDR3 extends over 13 amino acids. CDR3 sequence (DNA): TGTGCCAGCTGCCGGCCGGGGAACACTGAAGCTTTCTTT. Translated, it gives CASCRPGNTEAFF.